This record concerns one TCR beta chain sequence. The antigen is undetermined. TCRdb re-analysed the RT-PCR reads in MiXCR, keeping a single row per CDR3 protein. The data show about 540,000 distinct CDR3 sequences, around 21% seen once. These data originate in a study of response to subunit inactivated influenza vaccine. The study's findings and limits: After each seasonal influenza vaccination, few new T cells are recruited, the authors suggested.

CDR3 length: 16 amino acids. Trimming cost V 5 bases and J 3 bases; bases outside gene matches: 10. The same sample was also studied in work on T cells expressing NK-cell markers. Per that study: TCR beta cDNA was generated via 5'RACE template switching incorporating UMIs. Each TCR beta repertoire originated in sorted T cells that were CD3+CD56+NKG2C+, CD3+CD56+NKG2C- or CD3+CD56-NKG2C+. The study sequenced eight donors, seven HCMV-seropositive and one seronegative. Each of six donors carried dominant NKG2C+ clonotypes accounting for roughly 1.0-7.5% of CD8+ T cells.

The material sequenced was CD4+ T cells sorted from PBMCs, taken 11 to 12 days after vaccination. The chain has TRBV12-3 or TRBV12-4 and TRBJ2-3; TRBD2 agrees at 8 bases. This TCR derives from a man aged 50 to 59 who received an inactivated influenza vaccine. CDR3 coding DNA: TGTGCCAGCAGTCCCCGGGAGGGCGGTCGGACAGATACGCAGTATTTT. This gives the protein CASSPREGGRTDTQYF.